Described below is a single TCR beta chain sequence and its context. Antigen: not known. The CDR3 length is 15 residues. Trimming shortened V by 2 bases and J by 10 bases, and 15 bases separated the two germline ends. Germline V gene data show CDR1 as MNHEY and CDR2 as SMNVEV (reference sequence). Sequenced by immunoSEQ multiplex PCR; TCRdb stores in-frame clones only, minus some. The sample records some 120,000 clones, around 90% being singletons. The data belong to a study of T cell responses to AZD1222 COVID-19 vaccine. Study observations and caveats: The peak T cell response came first, and repertoires were sampled only after it.

The V call is TRBV27, the J call TRBJ1-6, with unresolved D. Sequencing used peripheral blood, obtained on day 0 of MenACWY control vaccination. This clonotype was obtained from an adult in good health. The CDR3 nucleotides are TGTGCCAGCAGTTTAGGAGCAAACTTCCCATCACCCCTCCACTTT. This codes for CASSLGANFPSPLHF.